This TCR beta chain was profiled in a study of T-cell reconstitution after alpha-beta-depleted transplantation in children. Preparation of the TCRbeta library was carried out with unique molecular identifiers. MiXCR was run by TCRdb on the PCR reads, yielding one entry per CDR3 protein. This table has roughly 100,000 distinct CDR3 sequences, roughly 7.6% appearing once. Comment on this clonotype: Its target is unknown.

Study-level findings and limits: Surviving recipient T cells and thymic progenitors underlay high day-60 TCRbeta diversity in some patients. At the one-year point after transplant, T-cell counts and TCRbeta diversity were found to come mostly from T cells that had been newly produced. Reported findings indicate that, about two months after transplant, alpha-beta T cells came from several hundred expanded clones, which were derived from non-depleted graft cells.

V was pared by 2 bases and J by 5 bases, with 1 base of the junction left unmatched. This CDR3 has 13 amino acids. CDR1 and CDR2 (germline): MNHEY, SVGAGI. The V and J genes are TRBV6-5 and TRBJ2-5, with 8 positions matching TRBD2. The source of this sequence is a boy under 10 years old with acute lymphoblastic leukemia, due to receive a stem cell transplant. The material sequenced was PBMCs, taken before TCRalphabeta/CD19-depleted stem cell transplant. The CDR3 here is CASSYGGGETQYF. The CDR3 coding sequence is TGTGCCAGCAGTTACGGCGGGGGGGAGACCCAGTACTTC.